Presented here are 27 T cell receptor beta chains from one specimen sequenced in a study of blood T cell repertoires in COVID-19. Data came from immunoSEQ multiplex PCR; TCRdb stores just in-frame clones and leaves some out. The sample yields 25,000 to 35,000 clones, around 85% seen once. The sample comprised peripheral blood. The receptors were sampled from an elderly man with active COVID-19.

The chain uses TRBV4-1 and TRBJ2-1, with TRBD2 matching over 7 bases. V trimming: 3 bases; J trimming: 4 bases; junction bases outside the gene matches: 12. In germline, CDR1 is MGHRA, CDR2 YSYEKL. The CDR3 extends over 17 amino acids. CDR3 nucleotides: TGCGCCAGCAGCCACGGCCGCGGGACTACCTTATACAATGAGCAGTTCTTC. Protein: CASSHGRGTTLYNEQFF.

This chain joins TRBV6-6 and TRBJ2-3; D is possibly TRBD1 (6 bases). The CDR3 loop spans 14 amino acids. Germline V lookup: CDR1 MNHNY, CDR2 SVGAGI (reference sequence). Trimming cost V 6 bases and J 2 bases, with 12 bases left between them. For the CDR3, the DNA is TGTGCCAGCAGATTCCAGGGGTTCACAGATACGCAGTATTTT. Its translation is CASRFQGFTDTQYF.

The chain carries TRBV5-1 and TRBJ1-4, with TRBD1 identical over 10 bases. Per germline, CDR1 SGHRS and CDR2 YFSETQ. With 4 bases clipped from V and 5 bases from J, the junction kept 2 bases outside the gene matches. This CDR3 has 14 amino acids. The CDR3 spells CASSPGQGNEKLFF. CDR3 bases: TGCGCCAGCAGCCCGGGACAGGGGAATGAAAAACTGTTTTTT. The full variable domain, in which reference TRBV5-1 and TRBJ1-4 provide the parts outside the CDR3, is KAGVTQTPRYLIKTRGQQVTLSCSPISGHRSVSWYQQTPGQGLQFLFEYFSETQRNKGNFPGRFSGRQFSNSRSEMNVSTLELGDSALYLCASSPGQGNEKLFFGSGTQLSVL.

CDR3 bases: TGTGCCAGCAGTTATTGGTCGGGGGGTTTCCAAGAGACCCAGTACTTC. It translates to CASSYWSGGFQETQYF. The J gene is TRBJ2-5, the V gene TRBV6-5; 7 bases agree with TRBD2. Germline-derived CDR1 and CDR2 are MNHEY and SVGAGI. The CDR3 consists of 16 residues. The V gene end was trimmed by 3 bases and the J gene end by 1 base; junction bases not matched to a gene: 8.

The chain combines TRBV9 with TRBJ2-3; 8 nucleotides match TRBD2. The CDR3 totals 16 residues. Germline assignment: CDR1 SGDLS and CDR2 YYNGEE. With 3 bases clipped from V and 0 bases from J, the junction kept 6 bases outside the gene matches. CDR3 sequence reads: CASSAGGGLSTDTQYF. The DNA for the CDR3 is TGTGCCAGCAGCGCCGGGGGGGGGCTTAGCACAGATACGCAGTATTTT.

The CDR3 DNA reads TGTGCCAGCAGTCCCGCGCCCGGACAGGGAGTGGCTGAAGCTTTCTTT. Translating gives CASSPAPGQGVAEAFF. The gene calls are TRBV6-2 or TRBV6-3 and TRBJ1-1, with 8 bases matching TRBD1. CDR1 and CDR2 (germline): MNHEY, SVGEGT. V gave up 5 bases and J gave up 6 bases; unmatched junction bases: 14. CDR3 size: 16 residues.

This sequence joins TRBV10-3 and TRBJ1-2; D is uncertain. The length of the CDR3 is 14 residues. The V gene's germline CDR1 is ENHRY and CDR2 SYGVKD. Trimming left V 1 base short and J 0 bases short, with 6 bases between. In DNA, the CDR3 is TGTGCCATCAGTGAGTTTGACTCTAACTATGGCTACACCTTC. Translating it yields CAISEFDSNYGYTF.

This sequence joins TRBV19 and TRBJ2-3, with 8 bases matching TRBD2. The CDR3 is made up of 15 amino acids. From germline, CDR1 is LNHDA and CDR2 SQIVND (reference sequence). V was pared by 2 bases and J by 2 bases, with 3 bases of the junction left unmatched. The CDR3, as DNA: TGTGCCAGTAGTATATCACTAGCGGCCACAGATACGCAGTATTTT. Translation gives CASSISLAATDTQYF. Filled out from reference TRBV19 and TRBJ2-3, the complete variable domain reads DGGITQSPKYLFRKEGQNVTLSCEQNLNHDAMYWYRQDPGQGLRLIYYSQIVNDFQKGDIAEGYSVSREKKESFPLTVTSAQKNPTAFYLCASSISLAATDTQYFGPGTRLTVL.

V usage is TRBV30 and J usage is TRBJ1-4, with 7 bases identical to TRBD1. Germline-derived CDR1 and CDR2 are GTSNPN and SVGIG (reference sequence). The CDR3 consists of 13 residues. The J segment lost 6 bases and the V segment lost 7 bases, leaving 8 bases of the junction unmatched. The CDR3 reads CASRQGYDEKLFF. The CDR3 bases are TGTGCCTCCAGACAGGGATATGATGAAAAACTGTTTTTT.

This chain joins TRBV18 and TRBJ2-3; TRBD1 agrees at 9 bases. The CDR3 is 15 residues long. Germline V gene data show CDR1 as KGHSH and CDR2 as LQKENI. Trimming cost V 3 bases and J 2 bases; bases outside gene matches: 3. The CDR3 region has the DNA TGTGCCAGCTCACCGACAGGGGGTAACACAGATACGCAGTATTTT. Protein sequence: CASSPTGGNTDTQYF.

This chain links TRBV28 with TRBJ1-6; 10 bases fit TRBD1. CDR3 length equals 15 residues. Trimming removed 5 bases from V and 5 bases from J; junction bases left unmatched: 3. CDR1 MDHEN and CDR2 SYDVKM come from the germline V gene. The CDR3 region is CASSPGQGDNSPLHF. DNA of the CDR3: TGTGCCAGCAGTCCCGGACAGGGGGATAATTCACCCCTCCACTTT.

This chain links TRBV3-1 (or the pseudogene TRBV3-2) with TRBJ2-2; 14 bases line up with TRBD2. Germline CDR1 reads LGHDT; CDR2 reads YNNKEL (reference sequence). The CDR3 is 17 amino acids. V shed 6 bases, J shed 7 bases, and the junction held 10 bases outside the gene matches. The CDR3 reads CASSLRLAGGPGGELFF. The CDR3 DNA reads TGTGCCAGCAGTCTAAGACTAGCGGGGGGGCCAGGCGGGGAGCTGTTTTTT.

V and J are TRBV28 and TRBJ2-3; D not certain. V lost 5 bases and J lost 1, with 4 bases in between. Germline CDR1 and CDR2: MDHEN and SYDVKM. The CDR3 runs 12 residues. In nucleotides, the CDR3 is TGTGCCAGCAGTGAGGGCACAGATACGCAGTATTTT. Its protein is CASSEGTDTQYF. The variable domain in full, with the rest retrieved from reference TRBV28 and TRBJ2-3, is DVKVTQSSRYLVKRTGEKVFLECVQDMDHENMFWYRQDPGLGLRLIYFSYDVKMKEKGDIPEGYSVSREKKERFSLILESASTNQTSMYLCASSEGTDTQYFGPGTRLTVL.

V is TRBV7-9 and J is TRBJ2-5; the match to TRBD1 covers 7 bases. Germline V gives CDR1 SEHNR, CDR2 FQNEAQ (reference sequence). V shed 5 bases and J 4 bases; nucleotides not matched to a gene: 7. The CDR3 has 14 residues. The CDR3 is CASSARQGTETQYF. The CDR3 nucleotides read TGTGCCAGCAGCGCACGACAGGGAACAGAGACCCAGTACTTC.

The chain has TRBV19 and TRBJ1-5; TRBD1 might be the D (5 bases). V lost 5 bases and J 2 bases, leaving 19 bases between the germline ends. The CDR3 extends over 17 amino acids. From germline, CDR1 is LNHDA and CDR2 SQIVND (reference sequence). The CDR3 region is CASSFTGSGGGNQPQHF. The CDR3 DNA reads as TGTGCCAGTAGTTTTACAGGATCGGGTGGGGGCAATCAGCCCCAGCATTTT.

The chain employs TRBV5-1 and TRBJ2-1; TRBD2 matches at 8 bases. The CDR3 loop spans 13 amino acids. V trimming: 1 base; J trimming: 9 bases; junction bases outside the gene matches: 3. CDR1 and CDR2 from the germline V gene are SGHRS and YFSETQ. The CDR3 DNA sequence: TGCGCCAGCAGCTTGTGGAGCGGGGGTGAGCAGTTCTTC. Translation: CASSLWSGGEQFF.

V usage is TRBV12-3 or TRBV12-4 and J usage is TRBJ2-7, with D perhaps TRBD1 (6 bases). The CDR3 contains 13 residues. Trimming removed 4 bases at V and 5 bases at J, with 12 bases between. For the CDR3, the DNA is TGTGCCAGCAGTTCGCGTGACAGGCACGAGCAGTACTTC. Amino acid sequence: CASSSRDRHEQYF.

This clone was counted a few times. The CDR3 coding sequence is TGTGCCTGGAGTGCCAACAGGGGTTCTGGCGAAAAACTGTTTTTT. Translation: CAWSANRGSGEKLFF. The V call is TRBV30, the J call TRBJ1-4, with 7 positions matching TRBD1. The germline gives CDR1 GTSNPN, CDR2 SVGIG (reference sequence). J was trimmed by 8 bases and V by 1 base; bases with no gene match: 10. The CDR3 sequence is 15 residues long.

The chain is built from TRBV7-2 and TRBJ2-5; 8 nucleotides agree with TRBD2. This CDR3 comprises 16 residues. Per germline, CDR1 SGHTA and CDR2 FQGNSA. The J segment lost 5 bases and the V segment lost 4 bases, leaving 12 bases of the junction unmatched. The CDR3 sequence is CASSYGASGYGETQYF. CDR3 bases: TGTGCCAGCAGCTACGGCGCTAGCGGGTACGGGGAGACCCAGTACTTC.

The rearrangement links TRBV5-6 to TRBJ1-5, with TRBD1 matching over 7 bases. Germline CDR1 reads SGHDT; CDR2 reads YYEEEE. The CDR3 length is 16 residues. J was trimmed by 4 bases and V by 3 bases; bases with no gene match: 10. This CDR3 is CASSSSRQGPNQPQHF. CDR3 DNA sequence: TGTGCCAGCAGCTCCTCAAGACAGGGTCCGAATCAGCCCCAGCATTTT. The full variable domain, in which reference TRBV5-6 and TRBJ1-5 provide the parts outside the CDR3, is DAGVTQSPTHLIKTRGQQVTLRCSPKSGHDTVSWYQQALGQGPQFIFQYYEEEERQRGNFPDRFSGHQFPNYSSELNVNALLLGDSALYLCASSSSRQGPNQPQHFGDGTRLSIL.

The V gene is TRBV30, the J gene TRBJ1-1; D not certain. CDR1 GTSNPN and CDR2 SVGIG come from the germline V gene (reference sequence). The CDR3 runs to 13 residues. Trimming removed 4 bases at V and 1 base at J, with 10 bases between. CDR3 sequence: CAWNANRNTEAFF. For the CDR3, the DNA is TGTGCCTGGAACGCTAACCGGAACACTGAAGCTTTCTTT.

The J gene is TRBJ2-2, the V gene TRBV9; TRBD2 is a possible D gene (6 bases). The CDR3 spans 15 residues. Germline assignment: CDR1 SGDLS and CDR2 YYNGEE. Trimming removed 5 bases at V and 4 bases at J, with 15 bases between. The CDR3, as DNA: TGTGCCAGCAGGGGCTCCCTAGCGACCACCGGGGAGCTGTTTTTT. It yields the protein CASRGSLATTGELFF.

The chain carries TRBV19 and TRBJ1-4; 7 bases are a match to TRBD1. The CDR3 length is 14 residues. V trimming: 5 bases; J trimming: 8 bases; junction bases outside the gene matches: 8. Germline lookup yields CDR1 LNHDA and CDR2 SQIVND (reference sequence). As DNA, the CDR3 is TGTGCCAGTAGTGCCGGGACAGCGAGCGAAAAACTGTTTTTT. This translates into CASSAGTASEKLFF.

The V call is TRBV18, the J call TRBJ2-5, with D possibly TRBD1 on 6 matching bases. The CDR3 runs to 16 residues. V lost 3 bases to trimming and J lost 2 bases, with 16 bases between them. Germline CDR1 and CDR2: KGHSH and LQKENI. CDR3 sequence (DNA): TGTGCCAGCTCACCGCGCGACAGGCTAACTCAAGAGACCCAGTACTTC. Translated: CASSPRDRLTQETQYF. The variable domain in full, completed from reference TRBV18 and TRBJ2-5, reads NAGVMQNPRHLVRRRGQEARLRCSPMKGHSHVYWYRQLPEEGLKFMVYLQKENIIDESGMPKERFSAEFPKEGPSILRIQQVVRGDSAAYFCASSPRDRLTQETQYFGPGTRLLVL.

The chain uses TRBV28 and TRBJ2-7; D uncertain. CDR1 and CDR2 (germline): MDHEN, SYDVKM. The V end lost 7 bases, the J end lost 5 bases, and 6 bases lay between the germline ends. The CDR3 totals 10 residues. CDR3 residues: CASTRNEQYF. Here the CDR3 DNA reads TGTGCCAGCACCCGTAACGAGCAGTACTTC.

The CDR3 region has the DNA TGTGCCAGCTCAGCTGGGACAGGGGGAAGGCAGCCCCAGCATTTT. Protein product: CASSAGTGGRQPQHF. The chain couples TRBV18 to TRBJ1-5; TRBD1 matches 11 bases. The germline V gene has CDR1 KGHSH and CDR2 LQKENI. The CDR3 runs to 15 residues. V lost 5 bases and J lost 7; bases outside the gene matches: 7.

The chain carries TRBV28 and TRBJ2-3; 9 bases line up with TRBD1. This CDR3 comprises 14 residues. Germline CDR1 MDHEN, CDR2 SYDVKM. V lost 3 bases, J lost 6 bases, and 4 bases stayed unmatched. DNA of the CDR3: TGTGCCAGCAGTTTCCCGACAGGGGGGGATACGCAGTATTTT. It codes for CASSFPTGGDTQYF.